The clone carrying this T cell receptor beta chain has just a few counts. This sample stems from a study of T cell responses to AZD1222 COVID-19 vaccine. The V end was cut by 0 bases, the J end by 7 bases, with 7 bases between. This CDR3 comprises 12 residues. Germline V gene data show CDR1 as SGDLS and CDR2 as YYNGEE. The repertoire was sequenced with immunoSEQ multiplex PCR; TCRdb's copy has only in-frame clones and lacks some. Seen here are roughly 180,000 clones, 80% to 90% observed once, and the top ten hold approximately 6.9%. This chain connects TRBV9 to TRBJ1-2; D is perhaps TRBD1 (6 bases). Here the sequenced sample was peripheral blood, taken on day 0 of AZD1222 vaccination. This sequence originates from an adult in good health. The CDR3 loop reads CASSVAGAGYTF. The CDR3 DNA reads TGTGCCAGCAGCGTAGCAGGGGCTGGCTACACCTTC.